This T cell receptor beta chain stems from a study of T cell repertoires in cytomegalovirus infection. The wider study: Well-studied HLA-B-restricted CMV epitopes were used in the study alongside recently identified HLA-C-restricted ones. Indications came from public TCR beta signatures; they pointed to CMV infection and to a matching HLA type.

This CDR3 has 15 residues. V lost 2 bases and J lost 5; bases outside the gene matches: 6. Germline assignment: CDR1 LGHDT and CDR2 YNNKEL (reference sequence). TCRdb re-called the reads with MiXCR, one entry per CDR3 protein. The sample carries 900,000 to 950,000 distinct CDR3 sequences, approximately 30% recorded once. As regards this clonotype: Its matching antigen is unknown.

Overall study findings and caveats: The study identified carriers of CMV plus the relevant HLA from cumulative public TCR beta family frequency. HLA-C-restricted, CMV-specific TCR beta clonotypes were dominant ex vivo.

The clonotype originates from a human donor in good health (CMV status not recorded). Some clones in this sample may be carry-over from other donors' samples. The rearrangement joins TRBV3-1 to TRBJ1-1, with 9 bases fitting TRBD1. Sequencing used cultured CD8+ T cells from PBMCs, obtained from culture after CMV antigen stimulation. In nucleotides, the CDR3 is TGTGCCAGCAGCCAATCGGGACAGGGAGGGACTGAAGCTTTCTTT. This encodes CASSQSGQGGTEAFF.